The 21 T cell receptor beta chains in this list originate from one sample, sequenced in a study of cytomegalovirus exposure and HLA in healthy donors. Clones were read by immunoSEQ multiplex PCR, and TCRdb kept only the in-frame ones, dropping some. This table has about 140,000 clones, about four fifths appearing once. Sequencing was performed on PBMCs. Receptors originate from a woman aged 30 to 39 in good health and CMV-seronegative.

The CDR3 DNA reads as TGCGCCAGCAGCTTGGCCGGGACAGGGGGCGGACTGTTTTTT. This translates into CASSLAGTGGGLFF. The genes are TRBV5-1 and TRBJ1-4, with 12 bases lining up with TRBD1. The V gene end was trimmed by 0 bases and the J gene end by 13 bases; junction bases not matched to a gene: 4. Germline V lookup: CDR1 SGHRS, CDR2 YFSETQ. The length of the CDR3 is 14 residues.

CDR3 DNA: TGCGCCAGCAGCCAAGAACTGCAGGATACCTACGAGCAGTACTTC. Encoded protein: CASSQELQDTYEQYF. The chain carries TRBV4-3 and TRBJ2-7; D remains unclear. V was shortened by 0 bases and J by 2 bases, with 11 bases between the two germline ends. The CDR3 is 15 amino acids. Germline V gene data show CDR1 as LGHNA and CDR2 as YSLEER.

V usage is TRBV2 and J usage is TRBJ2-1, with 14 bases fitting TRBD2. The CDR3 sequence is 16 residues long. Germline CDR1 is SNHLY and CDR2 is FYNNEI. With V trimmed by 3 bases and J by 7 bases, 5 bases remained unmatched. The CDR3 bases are TGTGCCAGCAGTGATCCGACTAGCGGGGGGGGGAATGAGCAGTTCTTC. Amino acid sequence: CASSDPTSGGGNEQFF.

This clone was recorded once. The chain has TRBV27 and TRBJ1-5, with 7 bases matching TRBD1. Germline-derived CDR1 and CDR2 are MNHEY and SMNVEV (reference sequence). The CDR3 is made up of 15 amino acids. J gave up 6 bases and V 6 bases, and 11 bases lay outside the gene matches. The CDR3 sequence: CASSRGTAYSQPQHF. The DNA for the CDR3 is TGTGCCAGCAGCCGCGGGACAGCCTACAGTCAGCCCCAGCATTTT.

The CDR3 loop is CASSSGDRGLQETQYF. CDR3 nucleotide sequence: TGTGCCAGCAGTTCCGGGGACAGGGGGCTGCAAGAGACCCAGTACTTC. The chain combines TRBV7-9 with TRBJ2-5; 12 positions agree with TRBD1. The CDR3 sequence is 16 residues long. After removal of 6 bases from V and 2 bases from J, the junction contained 7 bases not matched to a gene. Germline lookup yields CDR1 SEHNR and CDR2 FQNEAQ (reference sequence).

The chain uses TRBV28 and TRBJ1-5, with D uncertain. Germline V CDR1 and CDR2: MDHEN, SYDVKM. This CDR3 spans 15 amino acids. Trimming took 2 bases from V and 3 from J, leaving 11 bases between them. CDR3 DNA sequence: TGTGCCAGCAGTTTACAGGAAACCTACAATCAGCCCCAGCATTTT. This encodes CASSLQETYNQPQHF.

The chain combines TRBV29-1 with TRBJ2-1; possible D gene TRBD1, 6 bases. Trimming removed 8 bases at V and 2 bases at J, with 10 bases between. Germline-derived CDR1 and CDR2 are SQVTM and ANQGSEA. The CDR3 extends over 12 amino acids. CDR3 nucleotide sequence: TGCAGCTCCAGACAGGCCTACAATGAGCAGTTCTTC. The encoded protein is CSSRQAYNEQFF.

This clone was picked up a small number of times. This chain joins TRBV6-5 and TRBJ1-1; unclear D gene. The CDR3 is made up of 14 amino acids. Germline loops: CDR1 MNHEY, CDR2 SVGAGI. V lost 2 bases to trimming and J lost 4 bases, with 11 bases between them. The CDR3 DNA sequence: TGTGCCAGCAGTTACCCCGGACTGACCACTGAAGCTTTCTTT. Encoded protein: CASSYPGLTTEAFF.

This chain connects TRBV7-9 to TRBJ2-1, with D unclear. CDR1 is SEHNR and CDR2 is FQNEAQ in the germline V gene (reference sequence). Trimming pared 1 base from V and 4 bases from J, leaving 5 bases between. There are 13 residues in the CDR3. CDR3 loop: CASSLVAYNEQFF. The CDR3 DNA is TGTGCCAGCAGCTTAGTGGCTTACAATGAGCAGTTCTTC. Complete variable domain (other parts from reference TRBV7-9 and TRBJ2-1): DTGVSQNPRHKITKRGQNVTFRCDPISEHNRLYWYRQTLGQGPEFLTYFQNEAQLEKSRLLSDRFSAERPKGSFSTLEIQRTEQGDSAMYLCASSLVAYNEQFFGPGTRLTVL.

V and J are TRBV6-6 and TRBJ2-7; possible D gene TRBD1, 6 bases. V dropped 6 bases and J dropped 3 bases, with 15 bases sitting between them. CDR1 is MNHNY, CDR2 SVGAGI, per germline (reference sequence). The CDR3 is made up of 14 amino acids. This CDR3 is CASRSTGADYEQYF. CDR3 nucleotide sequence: TGTGCCAGCAGATCGACAGGCGCCGACTACGAGCAGTACTTC.

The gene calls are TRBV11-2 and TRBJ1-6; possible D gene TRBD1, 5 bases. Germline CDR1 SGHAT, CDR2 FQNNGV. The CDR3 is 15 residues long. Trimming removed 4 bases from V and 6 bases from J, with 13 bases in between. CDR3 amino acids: CASSYSQGGNSPLHF. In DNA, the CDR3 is TGTGCCAGCAGCTATTCTCAGGGAGGTAATTCACCCCTCCACTTT.

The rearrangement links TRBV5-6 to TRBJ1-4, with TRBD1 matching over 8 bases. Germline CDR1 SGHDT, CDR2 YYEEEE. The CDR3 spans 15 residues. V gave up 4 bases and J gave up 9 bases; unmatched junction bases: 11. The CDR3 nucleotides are TGTGCCAGCAGCCTACCGGACAGGGCCGACCAAAAACTGTTTTTT. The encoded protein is CASSLPDRADQKLFF.

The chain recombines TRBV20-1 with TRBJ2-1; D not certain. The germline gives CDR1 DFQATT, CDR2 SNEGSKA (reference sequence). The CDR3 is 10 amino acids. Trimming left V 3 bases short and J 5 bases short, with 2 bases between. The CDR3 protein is CSASNNEQFF. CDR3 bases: TGCAGTGCTAGTAACAATGAGCAGTTCTTC.

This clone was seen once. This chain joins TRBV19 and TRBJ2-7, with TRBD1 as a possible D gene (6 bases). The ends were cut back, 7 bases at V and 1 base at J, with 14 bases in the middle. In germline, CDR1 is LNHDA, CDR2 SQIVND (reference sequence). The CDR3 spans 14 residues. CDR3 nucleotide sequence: TGTGCCAGTATGCGGACAGTGACTTCCTACGAGCAGTACTTC. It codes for CASMRTVTSYEQYF.

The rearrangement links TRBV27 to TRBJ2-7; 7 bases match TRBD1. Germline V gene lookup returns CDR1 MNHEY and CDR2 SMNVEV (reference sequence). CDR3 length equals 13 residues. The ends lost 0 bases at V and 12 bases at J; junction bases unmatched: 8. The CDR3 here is CASSLSPGQQPYF. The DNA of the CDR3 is TGTGCCAGCAGTTTATCGCCGGGACAGCAGCCGTACTTC.

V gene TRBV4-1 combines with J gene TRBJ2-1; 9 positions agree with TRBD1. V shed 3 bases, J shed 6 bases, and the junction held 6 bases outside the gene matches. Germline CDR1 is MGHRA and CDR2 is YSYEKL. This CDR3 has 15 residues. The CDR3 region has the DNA TGCGCCAGCAGCCAGACGGGACAGGGACGCAATGAGCAGTTCTTC. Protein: CASSQTGQGRNEQFF.

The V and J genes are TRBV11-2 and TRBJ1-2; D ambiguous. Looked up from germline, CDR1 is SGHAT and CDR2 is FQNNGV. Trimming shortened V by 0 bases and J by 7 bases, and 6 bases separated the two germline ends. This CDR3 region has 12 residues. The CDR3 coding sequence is TGTGCCAGCAGCTTAGACGGAGGTGGCTACACCTTC. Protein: CASSLDGGGYTF.

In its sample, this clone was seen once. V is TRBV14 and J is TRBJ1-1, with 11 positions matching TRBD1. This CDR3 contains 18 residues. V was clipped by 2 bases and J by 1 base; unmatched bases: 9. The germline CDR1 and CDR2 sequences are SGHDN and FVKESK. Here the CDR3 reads CASSQRGQGVRANTEAFF. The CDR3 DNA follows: TGTGCCAGCAGCCAACGGGGACAGGGGGTAAGGGCGAACACTGAAGCTTTCTTT.

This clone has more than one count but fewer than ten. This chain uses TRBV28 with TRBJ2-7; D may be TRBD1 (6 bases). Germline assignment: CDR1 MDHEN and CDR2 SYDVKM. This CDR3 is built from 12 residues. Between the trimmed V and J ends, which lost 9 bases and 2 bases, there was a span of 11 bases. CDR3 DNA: TGTGCCAGTCGGGACACCACCTACGAGCAGTACTTC. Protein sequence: CASRDTTYEQYF.

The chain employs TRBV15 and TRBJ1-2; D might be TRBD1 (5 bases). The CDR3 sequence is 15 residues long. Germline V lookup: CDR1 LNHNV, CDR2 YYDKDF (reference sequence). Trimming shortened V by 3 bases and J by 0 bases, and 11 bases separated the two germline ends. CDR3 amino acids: CATSRGGGPNYGYTF. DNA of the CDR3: TGTGCCACCAGCAGGGGGGGTGGACCTAACTATGGCTACACCTTC.

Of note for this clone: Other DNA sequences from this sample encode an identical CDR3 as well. CDR3 bases: TGCGCCAGCAGCCTTACAGGGAGCACAGATACGCAGTATTTT. Amino acid sequence: CASSLTGSTDTQYF. This chain connects TRBV5-1 to TRBJ2-3; weak D call: TRBD1 (6 bases). CDR1 is SGHRS and CDR2 is YFSETQ in the germline V gene. Trimming took 4 bases from V and 0 from J, leaving 9 bases between them. The CDR3 has 14 amino acids. The whole variable domain, remainder taken from reference TRBV5-1 and TRBJ2-3, is KAGVTQTPRYLIKTRGQQVTLSCSPISGHRSVSWYQQTPGQGLQFLFEYFSETQRNKGNFPGRFSGRQFSNSRSEMNVSTLELGDSALYLCASSLTGSTDTQYFGPGTRLTVL.